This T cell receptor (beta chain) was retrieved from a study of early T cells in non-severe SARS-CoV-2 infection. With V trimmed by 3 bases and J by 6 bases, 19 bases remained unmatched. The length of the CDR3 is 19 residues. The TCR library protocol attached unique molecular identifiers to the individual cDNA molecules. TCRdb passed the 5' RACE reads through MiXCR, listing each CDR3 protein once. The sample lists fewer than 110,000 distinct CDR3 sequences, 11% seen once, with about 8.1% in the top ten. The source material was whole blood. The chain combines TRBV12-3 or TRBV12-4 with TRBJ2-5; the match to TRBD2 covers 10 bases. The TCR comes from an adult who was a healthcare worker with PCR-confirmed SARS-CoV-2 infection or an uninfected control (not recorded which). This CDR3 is CASSFVFGLAGARSKTQYF. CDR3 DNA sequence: TGTGCCAGCAGTTTCGTCTTCGGCCTAGCGGGAGCCCGGTCAAAGACCCAGTACTTC.